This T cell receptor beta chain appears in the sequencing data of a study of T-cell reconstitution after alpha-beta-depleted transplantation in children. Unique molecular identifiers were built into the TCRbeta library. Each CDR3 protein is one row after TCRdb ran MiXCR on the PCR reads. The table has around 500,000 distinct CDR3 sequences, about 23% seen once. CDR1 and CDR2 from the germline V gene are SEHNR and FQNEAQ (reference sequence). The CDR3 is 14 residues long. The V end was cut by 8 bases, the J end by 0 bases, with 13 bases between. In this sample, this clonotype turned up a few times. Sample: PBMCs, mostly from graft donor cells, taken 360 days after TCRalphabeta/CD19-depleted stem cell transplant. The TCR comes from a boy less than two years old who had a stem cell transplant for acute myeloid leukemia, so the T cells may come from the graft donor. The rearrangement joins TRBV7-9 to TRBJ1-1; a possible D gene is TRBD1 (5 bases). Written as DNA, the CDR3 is TGTGCCAGCCCCTGGGCAGGGTTGAACACTGAAGCTTTCTTT. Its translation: CASPWAGLNTEAFF.